This TCR beta chain is from a study of T cell repertoires in cytomegalovirus infection. For the study at large: An indication of both CMV infection and matching HLA type came from public TCR beta signatures. Broader study findings: Dominating the ex vivo response were HLA-C-restricted CMV-specific TCR beta clonotypes.

Regarding this clonotype: The target antigen is unknown.

Germline trimming cut 5 bases from V and 5 bases from J; bases unmatched to any gene: 8. CDR3 size: 15 residues. Germline assignment: CDR1 DFQATT and CDR2 SNEGSKA (reference sequence). From the reads, TCRdb called clonotypes with MiXCR, one entry per CDR3 protein. In the table there are around 320,000 distinct CDR3 sequences, more than 8% of which are singletons. The clonotype comes from a human donor in good health (CMV status not recorded). Some clones in this sample may be carry-over from other donors' samples. V and J are TRBV20-1 and TRBJ2-4, with TRBD2 matching 11 bases. Sample: PBMCs. The CDR3: CSAGIAGGRQNIQYF. The CDR3 coding sequence is TGCAGTGCTGGAATAGCGGGAGGGCGTCAAAACATTCAGTACTTC.